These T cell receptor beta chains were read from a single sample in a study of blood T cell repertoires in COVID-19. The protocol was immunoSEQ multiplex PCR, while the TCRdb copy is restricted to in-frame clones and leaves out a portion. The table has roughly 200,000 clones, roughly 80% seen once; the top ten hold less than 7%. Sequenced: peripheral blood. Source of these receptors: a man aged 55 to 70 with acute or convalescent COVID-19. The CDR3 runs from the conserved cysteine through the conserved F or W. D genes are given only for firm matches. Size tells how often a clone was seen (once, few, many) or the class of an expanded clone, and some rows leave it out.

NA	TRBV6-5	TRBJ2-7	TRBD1	TGTGCCAGCAGCCGACAGGGGACGGGCTACGAGCAGTACTTC	CASSRQGTGYEQYF
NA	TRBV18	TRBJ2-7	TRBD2	TGTGCCAGCTCACCAGGGACTAGCGGGATATTCTCCTACGAGCAGTACTTC	CASSPGTSGIFSYEQYF
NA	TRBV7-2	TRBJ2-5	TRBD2	TGTGCCAGCAGCTTAGGCCCTAGCGGGCTCCAAGAGACCCAGTACTTC	CASSLGPSGLQETQYF
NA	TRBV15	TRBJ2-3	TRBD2	TGTGCCACCAGCAGGCGTAGAGGCCGGGAGGCGAAAGATACGCAGTATTTT	CATSRRRGREAKDTQYF
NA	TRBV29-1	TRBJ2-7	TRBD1	TGCAGCGTGGCGGACAGGGGATACGAGCAGTACTTC	CSVADRGYEQYF
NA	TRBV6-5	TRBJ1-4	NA	TGTGCCAGCAGTTACCAAATTGCAACTAATGAAAAACTGTTTTTT	CASSYQIATNEKLFF
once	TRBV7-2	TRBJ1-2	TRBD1	TGTGCCAGCAGCCAATCGCAGGGGGGTGGCTACACCTTC	CASSQSQGGGYTF
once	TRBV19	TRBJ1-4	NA	TGTGCCAGTAGTATGAGCGGGGGTGAAGAAAAACTGTTTTTT	CASSMSGGEEKLFF
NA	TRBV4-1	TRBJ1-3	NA	TGCGCCAGCAGCCAAGGTGAGACTACTGGAAACACCATATATTTT	CASSQGETTGNTIYF
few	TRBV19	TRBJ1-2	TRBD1	TGTGCCAGTAGTGGAATGATAGACAGGGAGTCTCGCTATGGCTACACCTTC	CASSGMIDRESRYGYTF
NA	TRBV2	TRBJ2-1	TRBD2	TGTGCCAGCACGTCCGCGAGCGGGAGGGGTGAGCAGTTCTTC	CASTSASGRGEQFF
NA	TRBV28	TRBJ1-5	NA	TGTGCCAGCAGTCCGACAGGAAATCAGCCCCAGCATTTT	CASSPTGNQPQHF
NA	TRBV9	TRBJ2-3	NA	TGTGCCAGCAGCGCAGGGGTTTCTCCCACAGATACGCAGTATTTT	CASSAGVSPTDTQYF
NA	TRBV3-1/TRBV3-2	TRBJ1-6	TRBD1	TGTGCCAGCAGCCCGGGACAGACGAATAATTCACCCCTCCACTTT	CASSPGQTNNSPLHF
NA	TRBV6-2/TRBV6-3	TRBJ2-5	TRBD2	TGTGCCAGCAGTTACGTCAGTTTGAGCGGGGGACCGCAAGAGACCCAGTACTTC	CASSYVSLSGGPQETQYF
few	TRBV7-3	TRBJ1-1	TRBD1	TGTGCCAGCAGCAAGGACAGGGAAGGTGAAGCTTTCTTT	CASSKDREGEAFF
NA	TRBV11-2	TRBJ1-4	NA	TGTGCCAGCAGCTTCGGCAGGTCGGAACAACTGTTTTTT	CASSFGRSEQLFF
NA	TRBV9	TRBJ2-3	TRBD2	TGTGCCAGCAGCCCGTGGACTAGCGGGGATAGCACAGATACGCAGTATTTT	CASSPWTSGDSTDTQYF
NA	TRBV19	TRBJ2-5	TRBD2	TGTGCCAGTACCCTCTTCGGTAGCGGGAAGGGAGAAAAAGAGACCCAGTACTTC	CASTLFGSGKGEKETQYF
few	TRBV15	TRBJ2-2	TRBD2	TGTGCCACCAGCAGACTCGGACTAGCGGACACCGGGGAGCTGTTTTTT	CATSRLGLADTGELFF
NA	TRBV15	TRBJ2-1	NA	TGTGCCACCAGCAGAGTCAGGGGTGGACACAATGAGCAGTTCTTC	CATSRVRGGHNEQFF
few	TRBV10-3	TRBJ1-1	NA	TGTGCCATCAGTCCGGGACTTACGAACACTGAAGCTTTCTTT	CAISPGLTNTEAFF
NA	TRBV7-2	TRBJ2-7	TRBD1	TGTGCCAGCAGTCTAGGCACAGGGGGCAAGAGAGAGCAGTACTTC	CASSLGTGGKREQYF
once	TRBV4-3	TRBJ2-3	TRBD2	TGCGCCAGCAGCCAATGGGGGACAGTGGGACTAGCGGGACCCACAGATACGCAGTATTTT	CASSQWGTVGLAGPTDTQYF
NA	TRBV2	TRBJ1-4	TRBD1	TGTGCCAGCGAAGGCGGACAGGGAACTAATGAAAAACTGTTTTTT	CASEGGQGTNEKLFF
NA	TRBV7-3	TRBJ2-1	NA	TGTGCCAGCGGTACTTCCTACAATGAGCAGTTCTTC	CASGTSYNEQFF
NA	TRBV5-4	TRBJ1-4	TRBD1	TGTGCCAGCAGCTTAGGGGGCTCAACTAATGAAAAACTGTTTTTT	CASSLGGSTNEKLFF
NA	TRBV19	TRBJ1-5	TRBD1	TGTGCCAGTAGTAGGGACAGGGTAGGTCAGCCCCAGCATTTT	CASSRDRVGQPQHF
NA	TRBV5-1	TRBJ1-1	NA	TGCGCCACCTCGGGGGGGGTGGGCACTGAAGCTTTCTTT	CATSGGVGTEAFF
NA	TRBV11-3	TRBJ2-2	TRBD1	TGTGCCAGCAGCCCGGGACAGGGCGACACCGGGGAGCTGTTTTTT	CASSPGQGDTGELFF
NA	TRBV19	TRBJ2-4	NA	TGTGCCAGTAGTATGGGAGGGACAACCAAAAACATTCAGTACTTC	CASSMGGTTKNIQYF
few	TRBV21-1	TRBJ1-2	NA	TGTGCCGGACCGCGGACAGGGACACATTATGGCTACACCTTC	CAGPRTGTHYGYTF
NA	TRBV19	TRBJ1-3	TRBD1	TGTGCCAGTAGTATAGGTCCAGGGGGCGGATTTGCTGGAAACACCATATATTTT	CASSIGPGGGFAGNTIYF
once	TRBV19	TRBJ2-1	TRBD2	TGTGCCACCCTAGCGGGGAGCTACAATGAGCAGTTCTTC	CATLAGSYNEQFF
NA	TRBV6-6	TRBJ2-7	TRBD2	TGTGCCAGCAGTTACTCCGGCGGGAGTGGGTACGAGCAGTACTTC	CASSYSGGSGYEQYF
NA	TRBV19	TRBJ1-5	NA	TGTGCCAGTAGTACCGGGAGGGACCCCAACGAGCAGCCCCAGCATTTT	CASSTGRDPNEQPQHF
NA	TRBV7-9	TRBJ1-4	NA	TGTGCCAGCAGCTTGTCAAACAGCGCAGGGATTTGGACTAATGAAAAACTGTTTTTT	CASSLSNSAGIWTNEKLFF
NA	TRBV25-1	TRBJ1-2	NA	TGTGCCAGCAGTGGGACAGTGCTAGGTGGCTACACCTTC	CASSGTVLGGYTF
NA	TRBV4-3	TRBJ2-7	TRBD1	TGCGCCAGCAGCCACGAACAGGGGGTCCTACGGGAGCAGTACTTC	CASSHEQGVLREQYF
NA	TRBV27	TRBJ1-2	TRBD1	TGTGCCAGCAGGACAGGGCTTGGCTACACCTTC	CASRTGLGYTF
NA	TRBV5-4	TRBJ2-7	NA	TGTGCCAGCAGCTCGGGCGGGACAGCCGGCTCCTACGAGCAGTACTTC	CASSSGGTAGSYEQYF